The rows below give T cell receptor beta chains drawn from one sample of a study of T cells after yellow fever vaccination. MiXCR, applied by TCRdb to the 5' RACE reads, yields one record per CDR3 protein. The data hold around 250,000 distinct CDR3 sequences, with roughly 7.2% observed a single time. The sequences come from CD4+ T cells sorted from PBMCs, collected 15 days after the yellow fever booster vaccination. These receptors were taken from a man aged 25 to 40 who received the YFV17D yellow fever vaccine. Both conserved end residues are part of each CDR3.

TRBV28	CASSRTRKETQYF
TRBV9	CASSSRGRGQRYGYTF
TRBV11-2	CASSPRVGGQGVTGELFF
TRBV6-2/TRBV6-3	CASSWTEINEQFF
TRBV7-2	CASSLKGGNTIYF
TRBV20-1	CSAGDYEQYF
TRBV6-5	CASSYSLDRVYEQFF
TRBV10-3	CAISRALVMNTEAFF
TRBV7-9	CASSLLGTSYEQYF
TRBV11-2	CASSWLNEQFF
TRBV18	CASSPRRESTDTQYF
TRBV4-3	CASSQDGGTQYF
TRBV5-4	CVSSLRSGSGTDTQYF
TRBV19	CASSPTYRGSGANVLTF
TRBV24-1	CATSDLNGRAFF
TRBV19	CASTTVGGAYEQYF
TRBV6-5	CASSSGTPGREQYF
TRBV4-2	CASSQAFRTSGSDQETQYF
TRBV7-9	CASSLPMRGSNEKLFF
TRBV7-2	CASSLIRSTDTQYF
TRBV20-1	CSAPLAGRTDTQYF
TRBV18	CASSLPGRLNTGELFF
TRBV6-6	CASKGGKYEQYF
TRBV4-1	CASSPRLLYQETQYF
TRBV30	CAWSWGSNTEAFF
TRBV2	CASTSTGRGTGELFF
TRBV7-2	CASSSRLPPYEQYF
TRBV12-3/TRBV12-4	CASTKDVGAGETQYF
TRBV20-1	CSARRPGARGETQYF
TRBV10-3	CAISGPGLASDTQYF
TRBV6-5	CASSYSRWGMASQETQYF
TRBV5-1	CASSFSSGRSYNEQFF
TRBV4-2	CASSPYWGSGRREGEQFF
TRBV21-1	CASSKAGGSGNIQETQYF
TRBV12-3/TRBV12-4	CANTRTSVPYEQYF
TRBV5-4	CASRHQGSEAFF
TRBV5-1	CASWPGGSTDTQYF
TRBV5-1	CASSLGELRTDTQYF
TRBV28	CASRSGPYEQYF
TRBV7-2	CASSPALTQYNEQFF
TRBV20-1	CSAPSLSAPTYEQYF
TRBV7-2	CASSLGRQNYGYTF
TRBV18	CASSPPGTSGTDTQYF
TRBV7-9	CASRQGGGLPPYEQYF
TRBV30	CAWSPPGRNTEAFF
TRBV3-1	CASSQAAGDNEQFF
TRBV10-3	CAISPPGGNYGYTF
TRBV7-2	CASSSSGTQAYNEQFF
TRBV20-1	CSAIRTEQETQYF
TRBV28	CASRSPGASEQYF
TRBV5-4	CASSPRTRQETQYF
TRBV12-3/TRBV12-4	CASSGGSSNQPQHF
TRBV7-6	CASSLAFDGVDTQYF